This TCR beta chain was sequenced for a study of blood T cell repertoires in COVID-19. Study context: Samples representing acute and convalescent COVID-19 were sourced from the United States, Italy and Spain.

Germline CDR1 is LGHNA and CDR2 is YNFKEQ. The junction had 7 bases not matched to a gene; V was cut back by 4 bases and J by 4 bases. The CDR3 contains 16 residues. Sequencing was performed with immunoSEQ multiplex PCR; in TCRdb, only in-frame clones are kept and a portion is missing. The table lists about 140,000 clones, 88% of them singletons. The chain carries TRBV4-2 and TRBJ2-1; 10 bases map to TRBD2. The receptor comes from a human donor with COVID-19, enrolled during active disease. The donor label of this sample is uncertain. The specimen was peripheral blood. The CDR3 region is CASSPLAGETYNEQFF. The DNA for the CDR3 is TGTGCCAGCAGCCCCCTAGCGGGAGAGACTTACAATGAGCAGTTCTTC.